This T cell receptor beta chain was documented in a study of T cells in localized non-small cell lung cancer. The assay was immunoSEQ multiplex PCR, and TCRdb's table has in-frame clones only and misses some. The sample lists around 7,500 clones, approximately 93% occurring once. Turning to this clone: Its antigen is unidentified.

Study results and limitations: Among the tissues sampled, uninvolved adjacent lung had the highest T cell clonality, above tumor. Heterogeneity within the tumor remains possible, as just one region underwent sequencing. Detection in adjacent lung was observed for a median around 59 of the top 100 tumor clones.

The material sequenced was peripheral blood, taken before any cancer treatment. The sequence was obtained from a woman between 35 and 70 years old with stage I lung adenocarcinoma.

The CDR3 reads CASGLGSGELFF. Written as DNA, the CDR3 is TGTGCTAGTGGGCTGGGCTCCGGGGAGCTGTTTTTT. V is TRBV12-5 and J is TRBJ2-2; D is undetermined. This CDR3 has 12 amino acids. With 6 bases removed from V and 6 bases from J, the gap between germline ends came to 8 bases. CDR1 is LGHNT and CDR2 is FRNRAP in the germline V gene. Using reference TRBV12-5 and TRBJ2-2 for the parts outside the CDR3, the full variable domain is DARVTQTPRHKVTEMGQEVTMRCQPILGHNTVFWYRQTMMQGLELLAYFRNRAPLDDSGMPKDRFSAEMPDATLATLKIQPSEPRDSAVYFCASGLGSGELFFGEGSRLTVL.